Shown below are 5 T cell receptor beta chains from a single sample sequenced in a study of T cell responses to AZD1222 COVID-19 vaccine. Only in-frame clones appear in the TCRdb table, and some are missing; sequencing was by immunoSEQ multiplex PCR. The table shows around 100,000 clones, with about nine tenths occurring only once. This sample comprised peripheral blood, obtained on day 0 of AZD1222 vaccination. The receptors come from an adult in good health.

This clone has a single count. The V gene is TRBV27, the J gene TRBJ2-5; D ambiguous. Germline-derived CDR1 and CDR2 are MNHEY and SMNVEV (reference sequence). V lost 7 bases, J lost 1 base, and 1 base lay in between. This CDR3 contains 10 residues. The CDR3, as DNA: TGTGCCAGCATCCAAGAGACCCAGTACTTC. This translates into CASIQETQYF.

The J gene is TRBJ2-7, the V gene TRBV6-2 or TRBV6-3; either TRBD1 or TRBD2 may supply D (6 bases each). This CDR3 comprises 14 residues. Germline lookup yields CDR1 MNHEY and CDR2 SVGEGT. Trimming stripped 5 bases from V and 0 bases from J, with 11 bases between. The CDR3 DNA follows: TGTGCCAGCAGTAATGGAGGGGGCTCCTACGAGCAGTACTTC. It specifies CASSNGGGSYEQYF.

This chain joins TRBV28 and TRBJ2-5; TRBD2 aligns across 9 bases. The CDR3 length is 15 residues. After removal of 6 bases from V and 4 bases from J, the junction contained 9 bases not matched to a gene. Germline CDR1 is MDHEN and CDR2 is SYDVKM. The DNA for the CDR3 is TGTGCCAGCAGCTTCCCGACAGCGGGAGGAGAGACCCAGTACTTC. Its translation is CASSFPTAGGETQYF.

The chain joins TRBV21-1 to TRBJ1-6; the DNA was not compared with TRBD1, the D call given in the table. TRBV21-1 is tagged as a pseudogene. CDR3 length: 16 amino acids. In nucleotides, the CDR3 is TGTGCCAGCAGCAGCCCCCGGGACAGGCTAAATTCACCCCTCCACTTT. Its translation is CASSSPRDRLNSPLHF.

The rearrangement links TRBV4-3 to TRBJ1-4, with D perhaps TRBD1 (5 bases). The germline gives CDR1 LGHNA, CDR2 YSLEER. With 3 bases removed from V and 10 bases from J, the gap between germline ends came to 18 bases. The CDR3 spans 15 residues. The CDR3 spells CASSQDPGRLGKLFF. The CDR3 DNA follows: TGCGCCAGCAGCCAGGACCCGGGACGCCTTGGAAAACTGTTTTTT.